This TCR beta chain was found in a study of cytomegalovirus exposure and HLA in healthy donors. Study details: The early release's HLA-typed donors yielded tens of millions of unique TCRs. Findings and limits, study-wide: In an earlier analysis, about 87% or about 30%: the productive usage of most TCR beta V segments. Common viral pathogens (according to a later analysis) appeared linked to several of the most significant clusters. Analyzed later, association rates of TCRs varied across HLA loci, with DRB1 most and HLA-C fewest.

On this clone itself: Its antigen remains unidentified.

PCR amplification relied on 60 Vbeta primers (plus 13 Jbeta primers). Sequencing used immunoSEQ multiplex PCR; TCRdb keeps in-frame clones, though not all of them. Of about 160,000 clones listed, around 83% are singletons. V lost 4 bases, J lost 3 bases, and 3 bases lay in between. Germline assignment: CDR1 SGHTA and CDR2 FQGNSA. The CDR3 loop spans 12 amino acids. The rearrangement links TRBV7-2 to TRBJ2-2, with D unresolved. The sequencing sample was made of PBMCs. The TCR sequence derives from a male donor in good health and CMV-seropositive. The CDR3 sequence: CASSSYTGELFF. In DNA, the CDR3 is TGTGCCAGCAGCTCCTACACCGGGGAGCTGTTTTTT.